The TCR beta chain under discussion was sequenced for a study of OX40 agonist ivuxolimab in advanced cancers. TCRdb's copy holds only in-frame clones and misses some; the assay was immunoSEQ multiplex PCR. This sample yields over 60,000 clones, of which approximately 86% are seen a single time; approximately 2% belongs to the top ten. Trimming removed 1 base at V and 6 bases at J, with 10 bases between. CDR1 SGHDT and CDR2 YYEEEE come from the germline V gene. This CDR3 region has 13 residues. The cohort excluded patients with autoimmune disease history or systemic immunosuppression. The sampling schedule covered blood at baseline, cycle 4 day 1, and cycle 7 day 1. Overall study results and limits: Among the lowest peripheral clonal expansion occurred in 0.1-3.0 mg/kg partial responders.

In this sample, this clone turned up once. Its antigen is unknown. The clonotype originates from an adult with an advanced solid tumor such as melanoma, head and neck, liver or kidney cancer. V usage is TRBV5-6 and J usage is TRBJ1-1; weak D call: TRBD1 (6 bases). This material consisted of CD4+ or CD8+ T cells sorted from blood, taken in a trial of the OX40 agonist ivuxolimab. DNA of the CDR3: TGTGCCAGCAGCTTGAAGGGGGGTCCTGAAGCTTTCTTT. This gives the protein CASSLKGGPEAFF.